The clone carrying this T cell receptor beta chain has only a few counts. As yet, its antigen is unknown. This record comes from a study of beta chain features in type 1 diabetes. Study-level results: A cDNA-based sequencing approach could over-represent cells with high TCR expression. Shortening that was moderate but significant affected the TCRB CDR3s of Type 1 diabetes patients in all four CD4+ subsets. The study found that naive, central memory and Treg TCRB repertoires appeared more similar in patients than in healthy donors.

The CDR3 is 19 residues long. The ends lost 0 bases at V and 0 bases at J; junction bases unmatched: 12. CDR1 is MGHRA and CDR2 is YSYEKL in the germline V gene. The entirety of the isolated RNA underwent reverse transcription, so expressed TCRB transcripts were sequenced. For naive, central memory and regulatory T cell samples, reads averaged roughly 3.7 million. The assay was immunoSEQ multiplex PCR, and TCRdb's table has in-frame clones only and misses some. In the table there are approximately 260,000 clones, around 21% of which are singletons. Specimen: naive CD4+ T cells from blood. The TCR sequence derives from a woman in her 40s with type 1 diabetes. The chain carries TRBV4-1 and TRBJ2-7, with TRBD2 identical over 9 bases. CDR3 amino acids: CASSQEPAWGSGSSYEQYF. The CDR3, as DNA: TGCGCCAGCAGCCAAGAACCGGCCTGGGGTAGCGGGAGCTCCTACGAGCAGTACTTC.